A selection of T cell receptor beta chains follows, all from one sample in a study of early T cells in non-severe SARS-CoV-2 infection. TCRdb recomputed calls from the 5' RACE reads with MiXCR, one row per CDR3 protein. The table has around 80,000 distinct CDR3 sequences, roughly 12% seen once. The source was whole blood, collected at baseline. Receptors originate from an adult who was a healthcare worker with PCR-confirmed SARS-CoV-2 infection or an uninfected control (not recorded which). Both conserved end residues are part of each CDR3. Each record gives: V gene, D gene, clone size, J gene, CDR3 DNA, CDR3 protein. The D gene is left open where the match is weak. Some rows have no size entry. The others give once, few or many, or a class for an expanded clone.

v_call: TRBV7-9
d_call: -
clone_size: few
j_call: TRBJ2-5
cdr3_nt: TGTGCCAGCAGCTTATTGGACGACCAAGAGACCCAGTACTTC
cdr3_aa: CASSLLDDQETQYF

v_call: TRBV7-6
d_call: TRBD1
clone_size: -
j_call: TRBJ1-6
cdr3_nt: TGTGCCAGCAGCTTACGTGAGGGGGCGAATTCACCCCTCCACTTT
cdr3_aa: CASSLREGANSPLHF

v_call: TRBV7-9
d_call: -
clone_size: -
j_call: TRBJ1-2
cdr3_nt: TGTGCCAGCAGCCTAAGGGAGACCATCCCGGGCTACACCTTC
cdr3_aa: CASSLRETIPGYTF

v_call: TRBV12-3/TRBV12-4
d_call: -
clone_size: -
j_call: TRBJ1-5
cdr3_nt: TGTGCCAGCAGCAGATCTACAGGTCCCGGGGATCAGCCCCAGCATTTT
cdr3_aa: CASSRSTGPGDQPQHF

v_call: TRBV7-6
d_call: -
clone_size: many
j_call: TRBJ1-5
cdr3_nt: TGTGCCAGCAGCCGAGAATTAGGCAATCAGCCCCAGCATTTT
cdr3_aa: CASSRELGNQPQHF

v_call: TRBV9
d_call: TRBD2
clone_size: few
j_call: TRBJ2-2
cdr3_nt: TGTGCCAGCAGCGCCCGCACTAGCGGTGCCGGGGAGCTGTTTTTT
cdr3_aa: CASSARTSGAGELFF

v_call: TRBV18
d_call: -
clone_size: many
j_call: TRBJ1-2
cdr3_nt: TGTGCCAGCTCACCGGGGTCCCGGGGGCTCGACTATGGCTACACCTTC
cdr3_aa: CASSPGSRGLDYGYTF

v_call: TRBV28
d_call: -
clone_size: -
j_call: TRBJ1-2
cdr3_nt: TGTGCCAGCAGGGGTACAGGGTTTGTCGATGGCTACACCTTC
cdr3_aa: CASRGTGFVDGYTF

v_call: TRBV7-2
d_call: TRBD1
clone_size: -
j_call: TRBJ1-6
cdr3_nt: TGTGCCAGCAGCCGGGACAGGGTTTCACCCCTCCACTTT
cdr3_aa: CASSRDRVSPLHF

v_call: TRBV28
d_call: -
clone_size: few
j_call: TRBJ2-3
cdr3_nt: TGTGCCAGCAGTGCAAACAGGGCTGATACGCAGTATTTT
cdr3_aa: CASSANRADTQYF

v_call: TRBV20-1
d_call: -
clone_size: few
j_call: TRBJ1-5
cdr3_nt: TGCAGTGCTAGGTCCAGTAATCAGCCCCAGCATTTT
cdr3_aa: CSARSSNQPQHF

v_call: TRBV29-1
d_call: -
clone_size: -
j_call: TRBJ2-3
cdr3_nt: TGCAGCGTTGAAGTTGAGGGGGTCGGCACAGATACGCAGTATTTT
cdr3_aa: CSVEVEGVGTDTQYF

v_call: TRBV7-3
d_call: TRBD1
clone_size: -
j_call: TRBJ2-7
cdr3_nt: TGTGCCAGCAGCACGGGGACAGGGGTCCAGTACGAGCAGTACTTC
cdr3_aa: CASSTGTGVQYEQYF

v_call: TRBV2
d_call: -
clone_size: few
j_call: TRBJ1-2
cdr3_nt: TGTGCCAGCAGCACAGGTCACGGCTATGGCTACACCTTC
cdr3_aa: CASSTGHGYGYTF

v_call: TRBV9
d_call: -
clone_size: -
j_call: TRBJ1-4
cdr3_nt: TGTGCCAGCAGCCTTGGGGCCGGGAGCGAAAAACTGTTTTTT
cdr3_aa: CASSLGAGSEKLFF

v_call: TRBV29-1
d_call: -
clone_size: few
j_call: TRBJ1-1
cdr3_nt: TGCAGCGTTGAAGTGTACGGGGGCAACACTGAAGCTTTCTTT
cdr3_aa: CSVEVYGGNTEAFF

v_call: TRBV10-3
d_call: -
clone_size: -
j_call: TRBJ2-7
cdr3_nt: TGTGCCATCAGTGAGTCGTTAGGGGAGCAGTACTTC
cdr3_aa: CAISESLGEQYF

v_call: TRBV11-3
d_call: -
clone_size: -
j_call: TRBJ2-3
cdr3_nt: TGTGCCAGCAGCGCCCGTTCCTCCACAGATACGCAGTATTTT
cdr3_aa: CASSARSSTDTQYF

v_call: TRBV19
d_call: -
clone_size: -
j_call: TRBJ1-2
cdr3_nt: TGTGCCAGTAGTATATCGGTTAACTATGGCTACACCTTC
cdr3_aa: CASSISVNYGYTF

v_call: TRBV11-2
d_call: -
clone_size: many
j_call: TRBJ2-5
cdr3_nt: TGTGCCAGCAGCTTAGGTCCCGGGGGCCAAGAGACCCAGTACTTC
cdr3_aa: CASSLGPGGQETQYF

v_call: TRBV3-1
d_call: -
clone_size: few
j_call: TRBJ1-2
cdr3_nt: TGTGCCAGCAGCCAAAGGTCCGACTATGGCTACACCTTC
cdr3_aa: CASSQRSDYGYTF

v_call: TRBV28
d_call: -
clone_size: -
j_call: TRBJ1-1
cdr3_nt: TGTGCCAGCAGTTTATGGGGGGCGAACACTGAAGCTTTCTTT
cdr3_aa: CASSLWGANTEAFF

v_call: TRBV2
d_call: TRBD2
clone_size: -
j_call: TRBJ2-1
cdr3_nt: TGTGCCAGCACGGGACTAGCTTCCTACAATGAGCAGTTCTTC
cdr3_aa: CASTGLASYNEQFF

v_call: TRBV12-3/TRBV12-4
d_call: -
clone_size: few
j_call: TRBJ2-3
cdr3_nt: TGTGCCAGCAGTGAACCAAGTTCCGACACAGATACGCAGTATTTT
cdr3_aa: CASSEPSSDTDTQYF

v_call: TRBV29-1
d_call: -
clone_size: few
j_call: TRBJ2-4
cdr3_nt: TGCAGCGTTGAAGATGTCAGGAATAGCATTCAGTACTTC
cdr3_aa: CSVEDVRNSIQYF

v_call: TRBV29-1
d_call: -
clone_size: -
j_call: TRBJ1-4
cdr3_nt: TGCAGCGTTGAAGATCTTTTGGGGCCGGGTGAAAAACTGTTTTTT
cdr3_aa: CSVEDLLGPGEKLFF

v_call: TRBV29-1
d_call: -
clone_size: -
j_call: TRBJ2-1
cdr3_nt: TGCAGCGCCGCCTTCAGCAAGGGACAGTTCTTC
cdr3_aa: CSAAFSKGQFF

v_call: TRBV28
d_call: -
clone_size: -
j_call: TRBJ1-1
cdr3_nt: TGTGCCAGCAAATGGCTGGGCACTGAAGCTTTCTTT
cdr3_aa: CASKWLGTEAFF

v_call: TRBV2
d_call: -
clone_size: -
j_call: TRBJ2-7
cdr3_nt: TGTGCCAGCAGTGAAGAGCCTAATCGCGACGAGCAGTACTTC
cdr3_aa: CASSEEPNRDEQYF

v_call: TRBV7-9
d_call: -
clone_size: few
j_call: TRBJ1-4
cdr3_nt: TGTGCCAGCAGCCTCAGGGGTATCTTTGAGGTGGAAAAACTGTTTTTT
cdr3_aa: CASSLRGIFEVEKLFF

v_call: TRBV29-1
d_call: -
clone_size: few
j_call: TRBJ2-1
cdr3_nt: TGCAGCGGGGTTTACAATGAGCAGTTCTTC
cdr3_aa: CSGVYNEQFF

v_call: TRBV29-1
d_call: -
clone_size: many
j_call: TRBJ2-7
cdr3_nt: TGCAGCGTTGAAGAAGGCCTGGGGCAGTACTTC
cdr3_aa: CSVEEGLGQYF

v_call: TRBV5-5
d_call: TRBD2
clone_size: few
j_call: TRBJ2-7
cdr3_nt: TGTGCCAGCAGCTTTAGCGGGGCCTCCTACGAGCAGTACTTC
cdr3_aa: CASSFSGASYEQYF

v_call: TRBV21-1
d_call: -
clone_size: -
j_call: TRBJ1-2
cdr3_nt: TGTGCCAGCAACCCAGGGGCTGGCTACACCTTC
cdr3_aa: CASNPGAGYTF

v_call: TRBV7-6
d_call: -
clone_size: many
j_call: TRBJ2-2
cdr3_nt: TGTGCCAGCAGCTTATATCAGCCCCAACGGGGCACCGGGGAGCTGTTTTTT
cdr3_aa: CASSLYQPQRGTGELFF

v_call: TRBV11-2
d_call: -
clone_size: few
j_call: TRBJ1-6
cdr3_nt: TGTGCCAGCAGTGGAGGGTATAATTCACCCCTCCACTTT
cdr3_aa: CASSGGYNSPLHF